The 10 T cell receptor beta chains listed next were all sequenced from one sample in a study of blood T cell repertoires in COVID-19. Repertoires were generated with immunoSEQ multiplex PCR, while TCRdb's copy carries only in-frame clones and drops some. In the table there are roughly 180,000 clones, 88% of which are singletons. Sequencing was carried out using peripheral blood. The receptor source for this set is a woman aged 25-40 years with acute or convalescent COVID-19.

The V gene is TRBV28, the J gene TRBJ2-1, with D possibly being TRBD2 (5 bases). This CDR3 has 14 amino acids. Trimming took off 6 bases at V and 5 bases at J, with 14 bases between the two ends. Looked up from germline, CDR1 is MDHEN and CDR2 is SYDVKM. The CDR3 loop reads CASRILAGNNEQFF. The CDR3 bases are TGTGCCAGCAGGATTTTGGCGGGTAACAATGAGCAGTTCTTC.

The chain uses TRBV19 and TRBJ1-5; unclear D gene. CDR3 length: 13 residues. V was pared by 3 bases and J by 6 bases, with 9 bases between. The germline CDR1 and CDR2 sequences are LNHDA and SQIVND (reference sequence). CDR3: CASSIVRAQPQHF. CDR3 nucleotides: TGTGCCAGTAGTATCGTGCGAGCTCAGCCCCAGCATTTT.

This clone has more than one count but fewer than ten. The rearrangement links TRBV5-5 to TRBJ2-3; weak D call: TRBD2 (5 bases). The CDR3 is made up of 14 amino acids. In germline, CDR1 is SGHKS, CDR2 YYEKEE (reference sequence). Trimming removed 7 bases from V and 0 bases from J, with 12 bases in between. The CDR3 spells CASRTTGSTDTQYF. Here the CDR3 DNA reads TGTGCCAGCCGAACTACGGGAAGCACAGATACGCAGTATTTT.

The chain recombines TRBV15 with TRBJ2-1; TRBD2 matches 10 bases. The V segment lost 2 bases and the J segment 5 bases; nucleotides outside the gene matches: 3. Germline CDR1 reads LNHNV; CDR2 reads YYDKDF (reference sequence). The CDR3 contains 15 residues. The CDR3 nucleotides are TGTGCCACCAGCAGACAAGGGACTAGCGACAATGAGCAGTTCTTC. Its translation: CATSRQGTSDNEQFF.

This chain links TRBV2 with TRBJ2-3; TRBD2 is a possible D gene (7 bases). This CDR3 has 12 residues. Germline V gives CDR1 SNHLY, CDR2 FYNNEI. CDR3 region: CGGGEIEDTQYF. CDR3 nucleotide sequence: TGTGGAGGGGGGGAGATAGAGGATACGCAGTATTTT.

This clone appeared a single time. This chain joins TRBV30 and TRBJ1-2; D might be TRBD1 (6 bases). V dropped 8 bases and J dropped 3 bases, with 19 bases sitting between them. This CDR3 spans 14 amino acids. CDR1 is GTSNPN and CDR2 is SVGIG in the germline V gene (reference sequence). The CDR3 is CAGQQGSWDYGYTF. The CDR3 DNA is TGTGCCGGACAACAGGGATCCTGGGACTATGGCTACACCTTC.

V is TRBV2 and J is TRBJ2-1; 11 positions match TRBD2. Germline lookup yields CDR1 SNHLY and CDR2 FYNNEI. This CDR3 is built from 16 residues. With V trimmed by 6 bases and J by 9 bases, 13 bases remained unmatched. The CDR3 loop is CASRASRLAGTPEQFF. Here the CDR3 DNA reads TGTGCCAGCAGAGCGAGTCGACTAGCGGGGACCCCTGAGCAGTTCTTC.

V and J are TRBV6-5 and TRBJ2-3; no definite D call. CDR1 is MNHEY and CDR2 is SVGAGI in the germline V gene. The CDR3 spans 14 residues. V gave up 6 bases and J gave up 6 bases, with 16 bases separating them. The CDR3 bases are TGTGCCAGCAGCCTACTCGGTGTGCGCGATACGCAGTATTTT. Encoded protein: CASSLLGVRDTQYF.

V is TRBV15 and J is TRBJ1-5, with D unclear. Germline V lookup: CDR1 LNHNV, CDR2 YYDKDF (reference sequence). V lost 0 bases and J 2 bases, leaving 11 bases between the germline ends. This CDR3 has 16 residues. For the CDR3, the DNA is TGTGCCACCAGCAGAGATTCGGGGATTGGCAATCAGCCCCAGCATTTT. Amino acid sequence: CATSRDSGIGNQPQHF.

V gene TRBV6-5 combines with J gene TRBJ1-1; 11 bases map to TRBD1. V gave up 10 bases and J gave up 3 bases; unmatched junction bases: 7. CDR1 and CDR2 from the germline V gene are MNHEY and SVGAGI. This CDR3 region has 14 residues. CDR3 sequence: CATDRGQGDTEAFF. CDR3 coding DNA: TGTGCCACGGACAGGGGGCAGGGGGACACTGAAGCTTTCTTT.